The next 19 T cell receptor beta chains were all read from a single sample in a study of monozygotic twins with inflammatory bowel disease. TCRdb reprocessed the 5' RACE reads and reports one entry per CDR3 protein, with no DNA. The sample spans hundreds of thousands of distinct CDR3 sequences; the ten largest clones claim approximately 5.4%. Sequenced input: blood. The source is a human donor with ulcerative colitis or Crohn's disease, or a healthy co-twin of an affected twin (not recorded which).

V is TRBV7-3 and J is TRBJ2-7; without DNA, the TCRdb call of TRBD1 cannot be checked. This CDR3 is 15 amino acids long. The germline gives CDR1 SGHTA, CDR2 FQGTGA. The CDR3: CASSLMTGSSYEQYF. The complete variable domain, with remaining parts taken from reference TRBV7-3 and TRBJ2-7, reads GAGVSQTPSNKVTEKGKYVELRCDPISGHTALYWYRQSLGQGPEFLIYFQGTGAADDSGLPNDRFFAVRPEGSVSTLKIQRTERGDSAVYLCASSLMTGSSYEQYFGPGTRLTVT.

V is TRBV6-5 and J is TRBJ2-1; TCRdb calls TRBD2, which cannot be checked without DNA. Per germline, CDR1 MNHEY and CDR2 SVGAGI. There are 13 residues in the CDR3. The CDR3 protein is CASSYSTSWREFF.

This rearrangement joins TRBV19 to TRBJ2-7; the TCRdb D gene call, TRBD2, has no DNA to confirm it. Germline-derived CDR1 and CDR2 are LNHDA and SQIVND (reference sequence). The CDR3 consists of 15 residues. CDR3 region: CASRNLEGSVYEQYF.

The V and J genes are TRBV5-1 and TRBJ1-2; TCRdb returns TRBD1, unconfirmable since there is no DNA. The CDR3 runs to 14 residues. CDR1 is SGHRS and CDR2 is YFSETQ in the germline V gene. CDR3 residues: CASKEQGDGYGYTF.

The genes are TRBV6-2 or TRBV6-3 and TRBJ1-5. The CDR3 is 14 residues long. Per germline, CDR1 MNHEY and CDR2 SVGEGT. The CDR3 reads CASSYVGTFQPQHF.

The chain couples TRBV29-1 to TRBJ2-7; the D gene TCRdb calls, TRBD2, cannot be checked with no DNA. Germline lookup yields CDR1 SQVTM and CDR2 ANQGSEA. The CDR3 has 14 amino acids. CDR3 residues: CSVEAGPGSYEQYF.

CDR3 amino acids: CATSEPRITGGELFF. V is TRBV24-1 and J is TRBJ2-2; TCRdb proposes TRBD1, but this gene call is untestable without DNA. CDR1 is KGHDR and CDR2 is SFDVKD in the germline V gene. This CDR3 comprises 15 residues.

The CDR3 spells CASSTRGNEQFF. The rearrangement uses TRBV6-2 or TRBV6-3 and TRBJ2-1; TCRdb selects TRBD1, and the lack of DNA leaves this call unchecked. The CDR3 runs to 12 residues. CDR1 is MNHEY, CDR2 SVGEGT, per germline.

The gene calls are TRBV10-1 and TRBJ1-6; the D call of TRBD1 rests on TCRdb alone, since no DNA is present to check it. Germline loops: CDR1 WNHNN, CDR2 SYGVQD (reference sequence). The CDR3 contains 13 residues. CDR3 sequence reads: CASNQQGNSPLHF.

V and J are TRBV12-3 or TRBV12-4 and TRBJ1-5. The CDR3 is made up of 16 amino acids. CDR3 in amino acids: CASSFSLGRANQPQHF.

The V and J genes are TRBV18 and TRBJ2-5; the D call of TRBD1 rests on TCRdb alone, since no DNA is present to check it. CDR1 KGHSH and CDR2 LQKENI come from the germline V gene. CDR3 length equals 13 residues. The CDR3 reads CASSPGPGETQYF.

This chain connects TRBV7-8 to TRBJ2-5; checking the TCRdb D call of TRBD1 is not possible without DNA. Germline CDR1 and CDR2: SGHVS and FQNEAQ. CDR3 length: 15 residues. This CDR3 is CASSEASGGQETQYF. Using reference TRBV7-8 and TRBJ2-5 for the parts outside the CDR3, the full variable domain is GAGVSQSPRYKVAKRGQDVALRCDPISGHVSLFWYQQALGQGPEFLTYFQNEAQLDKSGLPSDRFFAERPEGSVSTLKIQRTQQEDSAVYLCASSEASGGQETQYFGPGTRLLVL.

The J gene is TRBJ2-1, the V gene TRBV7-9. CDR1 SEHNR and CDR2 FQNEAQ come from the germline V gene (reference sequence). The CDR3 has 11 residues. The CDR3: CAEITDNEQFF.

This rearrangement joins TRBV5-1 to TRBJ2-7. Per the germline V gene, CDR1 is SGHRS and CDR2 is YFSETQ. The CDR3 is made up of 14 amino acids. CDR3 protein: CASSLEDPHYEQYF.

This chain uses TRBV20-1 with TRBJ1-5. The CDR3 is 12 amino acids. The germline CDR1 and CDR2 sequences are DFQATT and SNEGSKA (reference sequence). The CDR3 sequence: CSARRQSQPQHF.

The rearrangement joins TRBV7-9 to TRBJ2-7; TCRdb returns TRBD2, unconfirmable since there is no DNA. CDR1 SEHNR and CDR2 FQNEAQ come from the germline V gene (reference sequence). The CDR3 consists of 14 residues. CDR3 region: CASSLTGTNYEQYF.

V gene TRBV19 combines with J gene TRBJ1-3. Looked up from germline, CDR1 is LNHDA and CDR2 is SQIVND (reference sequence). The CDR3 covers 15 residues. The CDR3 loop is CASTMDGTSGNTIYF.

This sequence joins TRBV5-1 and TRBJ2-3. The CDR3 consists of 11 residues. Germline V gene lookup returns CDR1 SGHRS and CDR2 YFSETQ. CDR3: CASSFLDTQYF.

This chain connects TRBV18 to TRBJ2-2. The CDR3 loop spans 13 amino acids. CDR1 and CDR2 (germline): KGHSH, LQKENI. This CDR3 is CASSLTTTGELFF.